These 16 T cell receptor beta chains share one sample of origin, sequenced in a study of CD8 T cells in Susac syndrome. Random hexamers were used to reverse transcribe the RNA input (about 0.5 to 1 ug). From the immunoSEQ multiplex PCR reads, TCRdb called clonotypes with MiXCR, one entry per CDR3 protein. The sample yields some 300,000 distinct CDR3 sequences, roughly 90% seen once. What was sequenced was CD8+ T cells from PBMCs. The receptors come from a human donor with multiple sclerosis.

The chain uses TRBV9 and TRBJ2-5; the D gene is possibly TRBD1 (6 bases). The CDR3 has 14 residues. Germline V gives CDR1 SGDLS, CDR2 YYNGEE. V gave up 0 bases and J gave up 2 bases, with 8 bases separating them. The CDR3 sequence is CASSVEGGQETQYF. The CDR3 DNA follows: TGTGCCAGCAGCGTAGAAGGGGGTCAAGAGACCCAGTACTTC.

The chain uses TRBV4-1 and TRBJ2-3; 12 bases match TRBD2. Trimming cost V 0 bases and J 6 bases; bases outside gene matches: 7. CDR3 size: 17 residues. Per germline, CDR1 MGHRA and CDR2 YSYEKL. CDR3 protein: CASSQDPTSGSADTQYF. The CDR3 nucleotides are TGCGCCAGCAGCCAAGATCCGACTAGCGGGAGTGCGGATACGCAGTATTTT.

The chain employs TRBV6-6 and TRBJ2-3, with no clear D. Germline lookup yields CDR1 MNHNY and CDR2 SVGAGI (reference sequence). Trimming removed 7 bases at V and 1 base at J, with 9 bases between. The CDR3 has 13 residues. CDR3 DNA sequence: TGTGCCAGCACCCTTTTCCGCACAGATACGCAGTATTTT. Amino acid sequence: CASTLFRTDTQYF.

The rearrangement links TRBV12-3 or TRBV12-4 to TRBJ1-2; D call uncertain. Trimming left V 5 bases short and J 13 bases short, with 17 bases between. CDR3 length: 12 amino acids. The CDR3 loop reads CASSPSPMVSTF. The CDR3 region has the DNA TGTGCCAGCAGTCCGTCTCCAATGGTGTCCACCTTC.

This clonotype was seen a handful of times. The genes are TRBV2 and TRBJ2-7; D gene uncertain. The germline CDR1 and CDR2 sequences are SNHLY and FYNNEI. The CDR3 is 12 residues long. Deletions cut 1 base from V and 3 bases from J, with 4 bases between. The CDR3 protein is CASSEGLYEQYF. In DNA, the CDR3 is TGTGCCAGCAGTGAAGGACTCTACGAGCAGTACTTC.

This sequence joins TRBV14 and TRBJ2-1; 7 bases map to TRBD2. This CDR3 region has 17 residues. V was clipped by 4 bases and J by 3 bases; unmatched bases: 12. Germline assignment: CDR1 SGHDN and CDR2 FVKESK. CDR3 sequence: CASSLRERGIFYNEQFF. In DNA form, the CDR3 reads TGTGCCAGCAGCCTAAGGGAGCGGGGAATCTTCTACAATGAGCAGTTCTTC.

V and J are TRBV27 and TRBJ2-5, with D maybe TRBD1 (6 bases). The ends were cut back, 3 bases at V and 5 bases at J, with 13 bases in the middle. Germline V gene sequence: CDR1 MNHEY, CDR2 SMNVEV (reference sequence). The CDR3 runs to 14 residues. CDR3 amino acids: CASSFNRVFETQYF. CDR3 sequence (DNA): TGTGCCAGCAGTTTTAACAGGGTTTTTGAGACCCAGTACTTC.

This sequence joins TRBV6-6 and TRBJ2-7; 8 nucleotides align to TRBD2. In germline, CDR1 is MNHNY, CDR2 SVGAGI (reference sequence). CDR3 length equals 15 residues. With V trimmed by 2 bases and J by 3 bases, 6 bases remained unmatched. The CDR3 nucleotides are TGTGCCAGCAGTTACGAGGGTAGCGGGGTCTACGAGCAGTACTTC. Its protein product is CASSYEGSGVYEQYF.

The V call is TRBV2, the J call TRBJ2-3; D is perhaps TRBD1 or TRBD2 (5 bases each). The CDR3 runs 19 residues. Germline CDR1 reads SNHLY; CDR2 reads FYNNEI. V lost 7 bases, J lost 0 bases, and 26 bases lay in between. CDR3 sequence reads: CASNEAVGDRPESTDTQYF. The DNA of the CDR3 is TGTGCCAGCAACGAAGCTGTCGGGGACCGTCCTGAAAGCACAGATACGCAGTATTTT.

This clonotype appeared a few times. This rearrangement joins TRBV5-6 to TRBJ2-1; 10 positions agree with TRBD2. Germline loops: CDR1 SGHDT, CDR2 YYEEEE. The V gene end was trimmed by 4 bases and the J gene end by 7 bases; junction bases not matched to a gene: 8. CDR3 length: 15 residues. The CDR3 nucleotides are TGTGCCAGCAGCGCCTACCCGACTAGCGGGAATGAGCAGTTCTTC. It encodes CASSAYPTSGNEQFF.

This sequence joins TRBV12-3 or TRBV12-4 and TRBJ2-7, with 11 bases aligning to TRBD1. V lost 7 bases and J lost 5; bases outside the gene matches: 10. The CDR3 sequence is 15 residues long. CDR3 residues: CASTPPAGQGDEQYF. The CDR3 DNA reads as TGTGCCAGCACCCCGCCCGCGGGACAGGGGGACGAGCAGTACTTC.

The J gene is TRBJ1-1, the V gene TRBV27; TRBD1 matches 7 bases. The CDR3 totals 15 residues. Germline V gives CDR1 MNHEY, CDR2 SMNVEV (reference sequence). With 5 bases clipped from V and 7 bases from J, the junction kept 13 bases outside the gene matches. The CDR3 protein is CASSLGPQGIGEAFF. The CDR3 region has the DNA TGTGCCAGCAGTCTAGGCCCACAGGGGATTGGTGAAGCTTTCTTT.

This chain links TRBV6-2 or TRBV6-3 with TRBJ1-1; the D is unclear. V was trimmed by 6 bases and J by 0 bases, leaving 11 bases between them. The germline V gene has CDR1 MNHEY and CDR2 SVGEGT. The CDR3 covers 14 residues. The CDR3 sequence: CASSTGFMNTEAFF. The CDR3 DNA reads TGTGCCAGCAGCACGGGTTTCATGAACACTGAAGCTTTCTTT.

In its sample, this clonotype was seen once. The chain links TRBV2 to TRBJ2-5; D possibly corresponds to TRBD2 (6 bases). Germline assignment: CDR1 SNHLY and CDR2 FYNNEI. V was trimmed by 6 bases and J by 14 bases, leaving 16 bases between them. The CDR3 contains 11 residues. The CDR3 here is CASSHLGLGYF. In nucleotides, the CDR3 is TGTGCCAGCAGCCACCTGGGACTGGGATACTTC.

The chain links TRBV28 to TRBJ2-1; D is unresolved. This CDR3 spans 14 amino acids. Germline V CDR1 and CDR2: MDHEN, SYDVKM. Trimming took 1 base from V and 3 from J, leaving 7 bases between them. The CDR3 sequence is CASSLLNGYNEQFF. DNA for the CDR3: TGTGCCAGCAGTTTATTAAATGGCTACAATGAGCAGTTCTTC.

The chain joins TRBV28 to TRBJ2-1; D may be TRBD2 (6 bases). This CDR3 has 15 amino acids. Trimming took 6 bases from V and 3 from J, leaving 15 bases between them. Germline V gene lookup returns CDR1 MDHEN and CDR2 SYDVKM. This chain's CDR3 is CASRQISGYYNEQFF. The CDR3 DNA sequence: TGTGCCAGCAGACAAATTAGCGGATACTACAATGAGCAGTTCTTC.